The 19 T cell receptor beta chains in this list originate from one sample, sequenced in a study of shared clonotypes between healthy human individuals. Generated by immunoSEQ multiplex PCR, the TCRdb table keeps only in-frame clones and is missing some. In the table there are fewer than 700,000 clones, approximately 95% of which are singletons. Positive CCR7 selection of CD45RO-negative cells yielded the naive CD8 cells, and terminally differentiated effector memory CD45RA+ cells were excluded. Specimen: naive CD8+ T cells sorted from blood. Source of these receptors: a woman in her 30s in good health.

V usage is TRBV6-1 and J usage is TRBJ2-2; D is perhaps TRBD1 or TRBD2 (6 bases each). This CDR3 spans 15 amino acids. The germline V and J ends were trimmed by 3 bases and 9 bases, with 17 bases remaining between them. The germline CDR1 and CDR2 sequences are MNHNS and SASEGT. The CDR3 DNA is TGTGCCAGCAGTGAGTGGGGGGCCTCCGGCAGGGAGCTGTTTTTT. Its translation is CASSEWGASGRELFF.

In its sample, this clone was seen once. This chain uses TRBV11-2 with TRBJ2-1, with D tentatively TRBD2 (5 bases). The V gene lost 1 base and the J gene lost 2 bases, with 12 bases spanning the gap. The CDR3 contains 16 residues. Germline lookup yields CDR1 SGHAT and CDR2 FQNNGV. CDR3 DNA sequence: TGTGCCAGCAGCTTAGGGCTAGCTAGGCCCTACAATGAGCAGTTCTTC. It translates to CASSLGLARPYNEQFF.

The chain has TRBV28 and TRBJ2-7; 11 bases fit TRBD1. Germline loops: CDR1 MDHEN, CDR2 SYDVKM. Unmatched junction bases numbered 7, after V lost 6 bases and J lost 3 bases. The CDR3 length is 15 residues. CDR3 bases: TGTGCCAGCAGCCCCATAGGGACAGGGGGCTACGAGCAGTACTTC. Translated: CASSPIGTGGYEQYF.

This chain joins TRBV6-6 and TRBJ2-7; D could derive from TRBD1 or TRBD2 (5 bases each). Germline V gives CDR1 MNHNY, CDR2 SVGAGI (reference sequence). The CDR3 is 14 amino acids. Trimming took 4 bases from V and 0 from J, leaving 10 bases between them. The CDR3 DNA reads as TGTGCCAGCAGTTTAGGGACCAACTCCTACGAGCAGTACTTC. Protein sequence: CASSLGTNSYEQYF.

The J gene is TRBJ1-2, the V gene TRBV5-1; D is undetermined. Deletions cut 2 bases from V and 2 bases from J, with 13 bases between. Germline V gene data show CDR1 as SGHRS and CDR2 as YFSETQ. CDR3 length: 15 amino acids. CDR3 in DNA: TGCGCCAGCAGCTTTTGGACGAACTCAAACTATGGCTACACCTTC. Translated: CASSFWTNSNYGYTF.

This clone was picked up one time. The V and J genes are TRBV6-5 and TRBJ2-3, with TRBD2 matching 11 bases. Per the germline V gene, CDR1 is MNHEY and CDR2 is SVGAGI. The CDR3 has 16 residues. The junction had 7 bases not matched to a gene; V was cut back by 4 bases and J by 4 bases. The CDR3 region has the DNA TGTGCCAGCAGTTTACTAGCGGGAGTCCTCCCAGATACGCAGTATTTT. Residues: CASSLLAGVLPDTQYF.

V and J are TRBV5-6 and TRBJ2-7; D gene unclear. Germline V gene lookup returns CDR1 SGHDT and CDR2 YYEEEE. Trimming removed 1 base at V and 1 base at J, with 6 bases between. The CDR3 length is 13 residues. DNA of the CDR3: TGTGCCAGCAGCTTGCTGGGGTCCTACGAGCAGTACTTC. Amino acids: CASSLLGSYEQYF.

In regard to this clone: The same CDR3 also results from other DNA sequences found in this sample. The CDR3 DNA sequence: TGTGCCAGTAGTATCTACGAGCAGTACTTC. It yields the protein CASSIYEQYF. J is TRBJ2-7 and V is TRBV27; no clear D gene. Trimming removed 9 bases from V and 3 bases from J, with 6 bases in between. CDR1 and CDR2 from the germline V gene are MNHEY and SMNVEV (reference sequence). The CDR3 spans 10 residues.

This chain joins TRBV28 and TRBJ2-1, with 12 bases that match TRBD2. J was trimmed by 6 bases and V by 6 bases; bases with no gene match: 6. Germline V lookup: CDR1 MDHEN, CDR2 SYDVKM. The CDR3 extends over 15 amino acids. The CDR3 DNA reads TGTGCCAGCAGCGCACTAGCGGGAGGTCGCAATGAGCAGTTCTTC. Residues: CASSALAGGRNEQFF.

The V call is TRBV9, the J call TRBJ1-1; 8 bases align to TRBD1. The V gene's germline CDR1 is SGDLS and CDR2 YYNGEE. The V segment lost 4 bases and the J segment 3 bases; nucleotides outside the gene matches: 5. CDR3 length: 14 residues. The CDR3 loop reads CASSTGGSHTEAFF. DNA of the CDR3: TGTGCCAGCAGCACAGGGGGTTCGCACACTGAAGCTTTCTTT.

This sequence joins TRBV7-7 and TRBJ2-5; 12 positions match TRBD2. Per germline, CDR1 SSHAT and CDR2 FNYEAQ (reference sequence). The CDR3 has 16 residues. J gave up 5 bases and V 1 base, and 5 bases lay outside the gene matches. CDR3: CASSLGRTSGMETQYF. The CDR3 DNA reads as TGTGCCAGCAGCTTAGGGAGGACTAGCGGGATGGAGACCCAGTACTTC. Combining the CDR3 with reference TRBV7-7 and TRBJ2-5 gives the whole variable domain GAGVSQSPRYKVTKRGQDVTLRCDPISSHATLYWYQQALGQGPEFLTYFNYEAQPDKSGLPSDRFSAERPEGSISTLTIQRTEQRDSAMYRCASSLGRTSGMETQYFGPGTRLLVL.

This chain connects TRBV2 to TRBJ2-7; 7 bases are a match to TRBD2. Germline V gene data show CDR1 as SNHLY and CDR2 as FYNNEI. Trimming cost V 4 bases and J 5 bases; bases outside gene matches: 8. This CDR3 is 14 amino acids long. The CDR3 DNA reads as TGTGCCAGCAGTGTCAGACTAGCCCTCGACGAGCAGTACTTC. Its protein is CASSVRLALDEQYF.

This rearrangement joins TRBV27 to TRBJ2-3; TRBD2 matches at 9 bases. This CDR3 has 16 amino acids. Germline values: CDR1 MNHEY, CDR2 SMNVEV (reference sequence). J gave up 0 bases and V 1 base, and 2 bases lay outside the gene matches. The CDR3 DNA reads as TGTGCCAGCAGTTTATGGGGACTAGCTAGCACAGATACGCAGTATTTT. It codes for CASSLWGLASTDTQYF.

This clone was detected a few times. The chain is built from TRBV11-2 and TRBJ1-1, with TRBD1 matching over 8 bases. After removal of 4 bases from V and 1 base from J, the junction contained 5 bases not matched to a gene. This CDR3 is built from 15 residues. Germline-derived CDR1 and CDR2 are SGHAT and FQNNGV. The CDR3 DNA follows: TGTGCCAGCAGCTCACCCGGGACAGGGAACACTGAAGCTTTCTTT. As protein: CASSSPGTGNTEAFF.

The chain uses TRBV29-1 and TRBJ2-2; D remains ambiguous. The CDR3 covers 13 residues. Germline V gene sequence: CDR1 SQVTM, CDR2 ANQGSEA. Trimming stripped 4 bases from V and 1 base from J, with 7 bases between. The DNA of the CDR3 is TGCAGCGTTGGACTGATGAACACCGGGGAGCTGTTTTTT. As protein: CSVGLMNTGELFF.

This clone occurred once. The chain recombines TRBV6-1 with TRBJ2-5, with D tentatively TRBD1 (6 bases). V was pared by 2 bases and J by 0 bases, with 10 bases between. CDR3 size: 15 residues. Germline V lookup: CDR1 MNHNS, CDR2 SASEGT. CDR3 coding DNA: TGTGCCAGCAGTGAACATGGGGGCCACCAAGAGACCCAGTACTTC. This translates into CASSEHGGHQETQYF.

The CDR3 is CASSFQGEDEQFF. The CDR3 bases are TGTGCCAGCAGTTTTCAGGGGGAGGATGAGCAGTTCTTC. This chain joins TRBV28 and TRBJ2-1, with D tentatively TRBD1 (7 bases). This CDR3 comprises 13 residues. The germline V and J ends were trimmed by 3 bases and 8 bases, with 11 bases remaining between them. Germline values: CDR1 MDHEN, CDR2 SYDVKM.

The gene calls are TRBV2 and TRBJ1-5, with D unclear. The CDR3 extends over 12 amino acids. V was shortened by 1 base and J by 4 bases, with 2 bases between the two germline ends. Germline lookup yields CDR1 SNHLY and CDR2 FYNNEI. CDR3 DNA: TGTGCCAGCAGTGAAGAAAATCAGCCCCAGCATTTT. This codes for CASSEENQPQHF.

This clone was detected once. The J gene is TRBJ2-4, the V gene TRBV5-6; 7 bases line up with TRBD1. J was trimmed by 7 bases and V by 7 bases; bases with no gene match: 11. The CDR3 runs 14 residues. From germline, CDR1 is SGHDT and CDR2 YYEEEE. In DNA form, the CDR3 reads TGTGCCAGCGGACCCCGACAGGGTTTGAACATTCAGTACTTC. Amino acid sequence: CASGPRQGLNIQYF.